This TCR beta chain came from a study of blood T cells in healthy people across ages. PCR was performed a second time for about 6 to 12 cycles using a sample-barcoded 5' primer and a J-beta primer mix. TCRdb re-called the 5' RACE reads with MiXCR, one entry per CDR3 protein. The repertoire has about 720,000 distinct CDR3 sequences, around 25% of them found once; the top ten carry roughly 3.5%. Germline CDR1 LGHDT, CDR2 YNNKEL (reference sequence). The CDR3 extends over 13 amino acids. V was shortened by 4 bases and J by 7 bases, with 13 bases between the two germline ends. The data were also submitted as part of a second study, on T cells of mothers and their children.

Specimen: blood. The chain recombines TRBV3-1 with TRBJ1-2, with D maybe TRBD1 (5 bases). The sequence came from a boy aged 5-17 years in good health. As DNA, the CDR3 is TGTGCCAGCAGCCCTCAGACAGACGGTGGCTACACCTTC. This gives the protein CASSPQTDGGYTF.